The 29 T cell receptor beta chains presented below share a single source sample, sequenced in a study of low-dose radiotherapy and immunotherapy resistance in tumors. Time point specified: after trial treatment. Treatment in this sample: LDRT plus nivolumab, ipilimumab, low-dose cyclophosphamide and aspirin (RACIN trial). TRAV- and TRBV-specific primers, spanning alpha and beta chains, primed first-strand cDNA. TCRs underwent roughly 19 PCR cycles of amplification with a constant-region primer and V-primer adapter. TCRdb independently ran MiXCR on the reads; one entry per CDR3 protein. The sample shows tens of thousands of distinct CDR3 sequences, about a sixth of them seen only once. The sample here was PBMCs, taken after low-dose radiotherapy plus immunotherapy. The receptor source for this set is a male donor with prostate cancer.

Concerning this clonotype: A far more abundant clone sits one base away, making this likely a read error. The chain has TRBV6-6 and TRBJ2-7; D gene ambiguous. The V gene lost 5 bases and the J gene lost 7 bases, with 21 bases spanning the gap. Germline CDR1 MNHNY, CDR2 SVGAGI (reference sequence). CDR3 length: 15 residues. As DNA, the CDR3 is TGTGCCAGCAGTGAATCCTGGAGCTCCTACAATGAGCAGTACTTC. Amino acids: CASSESWSSYNEQYF.

Only a few counts were recorded for this clonotype. This sequence joins TRBV6-2 or TRBV6-3 and TRBJ2-7; TRBD2 matches at 9 bases. CDR3 length: 15 residues. The V segment lost 6 bases and the J segment 0 bases; nucleotides outside the gene matches: 6. Germline V gene data show CDR1 as MNHEY and CDR2 as SVGEGT. The CDR3 reads CASRVSGSFSYEQYF. In DNA form, the CDR3 reads TGTGCCAGCAGAGTTAGCGGGAGTTTCTCCTACGAGCAGTACTTC.

The gene calls are TRBV29-1 and TRBJ2-3; TRBD2 matches at 11 bases. Germline CDR1 is SQVTM and CDR2 is ANQGSEA. J gave up 11 bases and V 4 bases, and 2 bases lay outside the gene matches. The CDR3 is 11 residues long. The CDR3 DNA sequence: TGCAGCGTTGGGGGACTAGCGGAGCAGTATTTT. It translates to CSVGGLAEQYF.

This clonotype was observed at least ten times. The V call is TRBV28, the J call TRBJ1-2; D ambiguous. The V end lost 4 bases, the J end lost 0 bases, and 6 bases lay between the germline ends. The CDR3 spans 13 residues. Germline CDR1 and CDR2: MDHEN and SYDVKM. The CDR3 DNA reads TGTGCCAGCAGTTCAGGTCCTAACTATGGCTACACCTTC. Translation gives CASSSGPNYGYTF.

This clonotype occurred many times. The chain couples TRBV28 to TRBJ2-7, with D possibly matching TRBD1 (6 bases). Germline lookup yields CDR1 MDHEN and CDR2 SYDVKM. The CDR3 is 14 amino acids. The V gene lost 6 bases and the J gene lost 1 base, with 13 bases spanning the gap. The CDR3 nucleotides are TGTGCCAGCAGGGTGACAGGTGGGTCCTACGAGCAGTACTTC. It yields the protein CASRVTGGSYEQYF.

In its sample, this clonotype is medium-sized. The chain recombines TRBV6-5 with TRBJ1-6; no definite D call. V was cut by 4 bases and J by 9 bases, with 7 bases left in between. The CDR3 spans 12 residues. Germline V lookup: CDR1 MNHEY, CDR2 SVGAGI. The CDR3, as DNA: TGTGCCAGCAGTTCGCCGGGTTCACCCCTCCACTTT. It codes for CASSSPGSPLHF.

This clonotype was counted many times. This chain joins TRBV28 and TRBJ2-2; a possible D gene is TRBD2 (6 bases). V was cut by 6 bases and J by 4 bases, with 15 bases left in between. CDR3 length: 15 residues. Germline CDR1 and CDR2: MDHEN and SYDVKM. The CDR3 reads CASRSAGFPTGELFF. The CDR3 DNA reads TGTGCCAGCAGGTCGGCGGGATTCCCCACCGGGGAGCTGTTTTTT.

The V gene is TRBV9, the J gene TRBJ2-7; D is perhaps TRBD1 (5 bases). The CDR3 extends over 15 amino acids. Germline V gene lookup returns CDR1 SGDLS and CDR2 YYNGEE. With 0 bases removed from V and 5 bases from J, the gap between germline ends came to 15 bases. The CDR3 coding sequence is TGTGCCAGCAGCGTAGTGACAGCTGCCCGGAACGAGCAGTACTTC. Its protein product is CASSVVTAARNEQYF.

This clonotype occurred a few times. The chain carries TRBV7-9 and TRBJ2-7; D is tentatively TRBD1 or TRBD2 (5 bases each). The CDR3 runs 18 residues. The ends were cut back, 5 bases at V and 4 bases at J, with 27 bases in the middle. Germline V gene lookup returns CDR1 SEHNR and CDR2 FQNEAQ (reference sequence). CDR3 region: CASSQIGEIAKKSYEQYF. The CDR3 DNA is TGTGCCAGCAGCCAAATAGGGGAAATAGCGAAAAAAAGTTACGAGCAGTACTTC.

This clonotype was seen many times. The gene calls are TRBV28 and TRBJ2-6; D is unresolved. Trimming shortened V by 2 bases and J by 0 bases, and 5 bases separated the two germline ends. Germline assignment: CDR1 MDHEN and CDR2 SYDVKM. The CDR3 covers 15 residues. The chain's CDR3 is CASSLEFSGANVLTF. CDR3 coding DNA: TGTGCCAGCAGTTTAGAATTCTCTGGGGCCAACGTCCTGACTTTC.

The chain links TRBV28 to TRBJ2-1; no reliable D call. V lost 10 bases, J lost 8 bases, and 18 bases lay in between. Per the germline V gene, CDR1 is MDHEN and CDR2 is SYDVKM. The CDR3 sequence is 13 residues long. The CDR3 DNA sequence: TGTGCCACCTGTTTGCCCGAAGGCGATGAGCAGTTCTTC. Amino acids: CATCLPEGDEQFF. The variable domain in full, with the rest retrieved from reference TRBV28 and TRBJ2-1, is DVKVTQSSRYLVKRTGEKVFLECVQDMDHENMFWYRQDPGLGLRLIYFSYDVKMKEKGDIPEGYSVSREKKERFSLILESASTNQTSMYLCATCLPEGDEQFFGPGTRLTVL.

Concerning this clonotype: A far larger clone lies a single base away; this is likely a read error. In DNA form, the CDR3 reads TGTGCCAGCAGCTTGGCCGGAGGGGATACGCGGTATTTT. This translates into CASSLAGGDTRYF. This chain uses TRBV5-3 with TRBJ2-3, with D possibly matching TRBD2 (6 bases). TRBV5-3 is reported as an ORF; its role is uncertain. This CDR3 contains 13 residues.

This clonotype was recorded many times. J is TRBJ2-1 and V is TRBV6-6, with TRBD2 identical over 7 bases. Germline assignment: CDR1 MNHNY and CDR2 SVGAGI (reference sequence). V lost 6 bases and J lost 2; bases outside the gene matches: 7. The CDR3 loop spans 15 amino acids. The chain's CDR3 is CASSSGGTTYNEQFF. In DNA, the CDR3 is TGTGCCAGCAGCTCCGGCGGGACTACCTACAATGAGCAGTTCTTC.

Turning to this clonotype: This may arise from a read error, as a much more abundant clone is one base away. The chain links TRBV28 to TRBJ2-7; TRBD2 agrees at 14 bases. The CDR3 runs 16 residues. J lost 0 bases, V lost 11 bases, and 9 bases had no gene match. CDR1 is MDHEN and CDR2 is SYDVKM in the germline V gene. The CDR3 here is CAGGRLAGGFSYEQYF. Written as DNA, the CDR3 is TGTGCCGGCGGTAGACTAGCGGGAGGGTTCTCCTACGAGCAGTACTTC.

This clonotype occurred many times. The chain uses TRBV4-3 and TRBJ2-7; perhaps D is TRBD1 or TRBD2 (6 bases each). The V gene lost 1 base and the J gene lost 3 bases, with 13 bases spanning the gap. Germline V gene data show CDR1 as LGHNA and CDR2 as YSLEER. The CDR3 runs to 15 residues. The CDR3 nucleotides read TGCGCCAGCAGCCAAGCGAGGGGGGCCCTCTACGAGCAGTACTTC. The encoded protein is CASSQARGALYEQYF.

Remarks on this clonotype: A far larger clone is one base from this, pointing to a likely read error. The genes are TRBV5-8 and TRBJ1-5, with D unclear. The CDR3 covers 14 residues. Looked up from germline, CDR1 is SGHTS and CDR2 is YDEGEE. The germline V and J ends were trimmed by 4 bases and 3 bases, with 11 bases remaining between them. This chain's CDR3 is CASSRGGDNQPQHF. The CDR3 DNA sequence: TGTGCCAGCAGCAGAGGAGGAGACAATCAGCCCCAGCATTTT.

The sample holds many counts of this clonotype. The CDR3 sequence is CATSDAGQGPLGTEAFF. The CDR3 nucleotides are TGTGCCACCAGTGACGCGGGACAGGGACCTTTGGGCACTGAAGCTTTCTTT. The genes are TRBV24-1 and TRBJ1-1; 9 bases line up with TRBD1. This CDR3 has 17 amino acids. The germline V gene encodes CDR1 KGHDR and CDR2 SFDVKD. The ends lost 4 bases at V and 4 bases at J; junction bases unmatched: 12.

This clonotype was counted at least ten times. The CDR3 nucleotides read TGTGCCAGCAGTCCCCCGAGAAGGGACAATGAGCAGTTCTTC. Translated: CASSPPRRDNEQFF. The rearrangement links TRBV28 to TRBJ2-1; D is unresolved. The CDR3 sequence is 14 residues long. Trimming took off 5 bases at V and 5 bases at J, with 13 bases between the two ends. Germline CDR1 reads MDHEN; CDR2 reads SYDVKM.

This clonotype was seen at least ten times. In DNA form, the CDR3 reads TGTGCCAGCAGTTACTCGGGGCAGGGTGAAGCTTTCTTT. This sequence encodes CASSYSGQGEAFF. The chain recombines TRBV6-5 with TRBJ1-1; a weak D match, TRBD1 (5 bases). The CDR3 extends over 13 amino acids. The germline V gene encodes CDR1 MNHEY and CDR2 SVGAGI. V was cut by 0 bases and J by 7 bases, with 9 bases left in between.

There are many counts of this clonotype. This CDR3 reads CASSSGFGPTYEQYF. CDR3 sequence (DNA): TGTGCCAGCAGTTCCGGGTTCGGACCGACCTACGAGCAGTACTTC. The chain carries TRBV28 and TRBJ2-7; D remains ambiguous. CDR1 is MDHEN and CDR2 is SYDVKM in the germline V gene. The CDR3 covers 15 residues. Trimming shortened V by 4 bases and J by 2 bases, and 15 bases separated the two germline ends.

In its sample, this clonotype was seen many times. The gene calls are TRBV28 and TRBJ2-2; D gene ambiguous. In germline, CDR1 is MDHEN, CDR2 SYDVKM. This CDR3 has 15 amino acids. V lost 2 bases and J lost 4, with 11 bases in between. The CDR3 region is CASSLTQGSTGELFF. CDR3 in DNA: TGTGCCAGCAGTTTAACTCAAGGTTCCACCGGGGAGCTGTTTTTT.

There are many counts of this clonotype. The chain employs TRBV7-9 and TRBJ2-3; 7 bases are a match to TRBD2. Germline V gene lookup returns CDR1 SEHNR and CDR2 FQNEAQ (reference sequence). This CDR3 region has 15 residues. Trimming at V came to 5 bases and at J to 0 bases, leaving 5 bases not matched to a gene. The CDR3 is CASSPPSGSTDTQYF. The CDR3 DNA reads as TGTGCCAGCAGCCCACCTAGCGGAAGCACAGATACGCAGTATTTT.

This clonotype was detected ten times or more. The rearrangement links TRBV28 to TRBJ2-7, with no clear D. The germline V gene has CDR1 MDHEN and CDR2 SYDVKM. The CDR3 sequence is 14 residues long. The ends were cut back, 1 base at V and 2 bases at J, with 9 bases in the middle. CDR3 sequence (DNA): TGTGCCAGCAGTTTATCGGTCGGCACCTACGAGCAGTACTTC. This codes for CASSLSVGTYEQYF.

This clonotype occurred many times. The gene calls are TRBV12-5 and TRBJ2-1; 8 bases agree with TRBD2. From germline, CDR1 is LGHNT and CDR2 FRNRAP. With V trimmed by 5 bases and J by 6 bases, 6 bases remained unmatched. The CDR3 covers 14 residues. The CDR3 reads CASGRAGVTNEQFF. CDR3 sequence (DNA): TGTGCTAGTGGTCGAGCGGGAGTAACCAATGAGCAGTTCTTC.

This clonotype was picked up many times. The chain links TRBV12-5 to TRBJ2-1; TRBD2 is a possible D gene (7 bases). CDR1 and CDR2 from the germline V gene are LGHNT and FRNRAP. The CDR3 has 15 residues. Trimming stripped 2 bases from V and 6 bases from J, with 14 bases between. The CDR3 loop reads CASGLTGGGGNEQFF. The DNA for the CDR3 is TGTGCTAGTGGTTTGACCGGGGGCGGGGGCAATGAGCAGTTCTTC.

This clonotype occurred many times. The V call is TRBV28, the J call TRBJ2-3, with a tentative D call TRBD1 (5 bases). Trimming shortened V by 1 base and J by 6 bases, and 11 bases separated the two germline ends. The germline V gene has CDR1 MDHEN and CDR2 SYDVKM. The CDR3 contains 14 residues. In DNA, the CDR3 is TGTGCCAGCAGTTTATTAGGGGTGTGGGATACGCAGTATTTT. It is translated as CASSLLGVWDTQYF.

This clonotype was counted ten times or more. The chain combines TRBV9 with TRBJ2-5; 11 bases match TRBD2. The length of the CDR3 is 15 residues. J lost 4 bases, V lost 3 bases, and 5 bases had no gene match. Germline CDR1 SGDLS, CDR2 YYNGEE. CDR3 residues: CASSDSGRAAETQYF. DNA of the CDR3: TGTGCCAGCAGCGATAGCGGGAGGGCCGCAGAGACCCAGTACTTC.

This clonotype was detected only once. A far larger clone is just one base off, so this is likely a read error. The V and J genes are TRBV28 and TRBJ2-1, with 8 bases lining up with TRBD1. The CDR3 runs to 14 residues. Losses at the gene ends were 3 bases for V and 10 bases for J; bases not matched to a gene: 8. Per germline, CDR1 MDHEN and CDR2 SYDVKM. CDR3 coding DNA: TGTGCCAGCAGTTTTCAGGGGGCGGTTCGCGAGCAGTTCTTC. This sequence encodes CASSFQGAVREQFF.

This chain joins TRBV7-2 and TRBJ2-2; D is unclear. The ends were cut back, 7 bases at V and 7 bases at J, with 13 bases in the middle. The germline CDR1 and CDR2 sequences are SGHTA and FQGNSA. The CDR3 is 13 amino acids. As DNA, the CDR3 is TGTGCCAGCAATGACATTAGGGACGGGGAGCTGTTTTTT. This codes for CASNDIRDGELFF.